This is a list of T cell receptor beta chains from one sample in a study of blood T cell repertoires in COVID-19. Clones were sequenced by immunoSEQ multiplex PCR, and TCRdb holds only the in-frame ones, with some missing. Of some 170,000 clones in the sample, roughly four fifths were seen once. Input material: peripheral blood. Every receptor here comes from a man in his 60s with active or convalescent COVID-19. The CDR3 runs from the conserved cysteine through the conserved F or W. The D gene is left open where the match is weak. Only some rows state a clone size, as once, few, many or a class for expanded clones.

clone_size	d_call	v_call	j_call	cdr3_aa	cdr3_nt
-	-	TRBV3-1/TRBV3-2	TRBJ1-4	CASSQGALEKLFF	TGTGCCAGCAGCCAGGGGGCGCTTGAAAAACTGTTTTTT
-	TRBD1	TRBV2	TRBJ2-7	CASREDRGRYEQYF	TGTGCCAGCAGGGAGGACAGGGGACGCTACGAGCAGTACTTC
-	TRBD1	TRBV4-2	TRBJ1-5	CASSPRQGADQPQHF	TGTGCCAGCAGCCCGCGACAGGGCGCCGATCAGCCCCAGCATTTT
-	-	TRBV5-6	TRBJ1-6	CASSLSSQGGSPLHF	TGTGCCAGCAGCTTGTCTTCGCAGGGTGGCTCACCCCTCCACTTT
-	TRBD1	TRBV19	TRBJ1-4	CASSGRTGGDEKLFF	TGTGCCAGTAGTGGACGGACAGGGGGAGATGAAAAACTGTTTTTT
once	TRBD1	TRBV18	TRBJ1-6	CASSPGAGGSSPLHF	TGTGCCAGCTCACCCGGGGCAGGGGGAAGTTCACCCCTCCACTTT
-	TRBD2	TRBV2	TRBJ2-1	CASSVPGGHYNEQFF	TGTGCCAGCAGTGTACCGGGGGGGCATTACAATGAGCAGTTCTTC
-	TRBD2	TRBV19	TRBJ2-1	CASSGRDEQFF	TGTGCCAGTAGTGGGAGGGATGAGCAGTTCTTC
-	-	TRBV2	TRBJ2-1	CASSEEAGVITGEQFF	TGTGCCAGCAGTGAAGAAGCGGGCGTAATAACTGGGGAGCAGTTCTTC
-	TRBD2	TRBV6-5	TRBJ2-7	CASKRTSGPYEQYF	TGTGCCAGCAAACGGACTAGCGGGCCCTACGAGCAGTACTTC
-	-	TRBV6-5	TRBJ1-5	CASIAGTMAQPQHF	TGTGCCAGCATCGCCGGGACAATGGCTCAGCCCCAGCATTTT
-	TRBD1	TRBV5-4	TRBJ1-4	CASSLDRGTQEKLFF	TGTGCCAGCAGCTTGGACAGGGGGACCCAGGAAAAACTGTTTTTT
-	-	TRBV27	TRBJ1-4	CASSFAQGREKLFF	TGTGCCAGCAGTTTTGCGCAGGGTCGGGAAAAACTGTTTTTT
-	-	TRBV19	TRBJ2-5	CASSISGTGQETQYF	TGTGCCAGTAGTATTAGCGGGACAGGGCAAGAGACCCAGTACTTC
-	TRBD1	TRBV19	TRBJ1-1	CASSMGQGAGEAFF	TGTGCCAGTAGTATGGGACAGGGGGCTGGCGAAGCTTTCTTT
-	TRBD1	TRBV3-1/TRBV3-2	TRBJ2-1	CASSPRDREHEQFF	TGTGCCAGCAGCCCCCGGGACAGGGAGCATGAGCAGTTCTTC
-	TRBD1	TRBV6-5	TRBJ2-2	CASRPRQGGTGELFF	TGTGCCAGCAGACCTAGACAGGGTGGAACCGGGGAGCTGTTTTTT
-	TRBD1	TRBV5-1	TRBJ1-3	CASSWWGPDRDRNTIYF	TGCGCCAGCAGCTGGTGGGGGCCGGACAGGGATCGAAACACCATATATTTT
-	-	TRBV5-5	TRBJ2-6	CASSLRDSGANVLTF	TGTGCCAGCAGCTTGCGGGATTCTGGGGCCAACGTCCTGACTTTC
-	TRBD2	TRBV10-1	TRBJ2-3	CASSELVAGGPDTQYF	TGCGCCAGCAGTGAGTTGGTAGCGGGAGGGCCAGATACGCAGTATTTT
-	-	TRBV7-9	TRBJ1-2	CASMETTGTGGYTF	TGTGCCAGCATGGAGACTACAGGGACCGGAGGCTACACCTTC
-	-	TRBV5-1	TRBJ1-2	CASSLGQVYGYTF	TGCGCCAGCAGCTTGGGACAGGTATATGGCTACACCTTC
-	-	TRBV19	TRBJ2-1	CASSIPGIEQFF	TGTGCCAGTAGTATTCCAGGGATTGAGCAGTTCTTC
-	-	TRBV11-2	TRBJ2-5	CASSRGVRETQYF	TGTGCCAGCAGCCGCGGTGTGAGGGAGACCCAGTACTTC
-	-	TRBV5-1	TRBJ2-3	CASSEADTQYF	TGCGCCAGCTCCGAGGCAGATACGCAGTATTTT
-	-	TRBV18	TRBJ1-1	CASSEDRNTEAFF	TGTGCCAGCTCAGAGGATAGGAACACTGAAGCTTTCTTT
-	TRBD1	TRBV7-9	TRBJ2-1	CASSALTGSRNEQFF	TGTGCCAGCAGCGCTTTGACAGGGTCTAGGAATGAGCAGTTCTTC
-	-	TRBV28	TRBJ1-2	CASSLSPPGQGYTF	TGTGCCAGCAGTTTATCTCCTCCGGGACAAGGCTACACCTTC
few	-	TRBV7-9	TRBJ1-6	CASSVDRYNSPLHF	TGTGCCAGCAGCGTCGACAGGTATAATTCACCCCTCCACTTT
few	-	TRBV5-5	TRBJ2-1	CASSYDRQKGAYNEQFF	TGTGCCAGCAGCTACGACAGGCAAAAGGGAGCCTACAATGAGCAGTTCTTC
-	-	TRBV28	TRBJ2-6	CASRETGRSGANVLTF	TGTGCCAGCAGGGAGACAGGCCGCTCTGGGGCCAACGTCCTGACTTTC
-	-	TRBV5-8	TRBJ1-2	CASSLTRGIGGYTF	TGTGCCAGCAGCCTGACTCGGGGAATTGGTGGCTACACCTTC
-	TRBD2	TRBV19	TRBJ2-3	CASSTREITDTQYF	TGTGCCAGTAGTACGCGGGAGATCACAGATACGCAGTATTTT
-	TRBD1	TRBV6-5	TRBJ1-2	CASSDRGNYGYTF	TGTGCCAGCAGCGACAGGGGAAACTATGGCTACACCTTC
-	TRBD2	TRBV3-1/TRBV3-2	TRBJ2-3	CASSQPSGPLPSTDTQYF	TGTGCCAGCAGCCAACCTAGCGGTCCCCTTCCTAGCACAGATACGCAGTATTTT
-	TRBD1	TRBV2	TRBJ1-5	CASSEAGHRGGNQPQHF	TGTGCCAGCAGTGAAGCGGGCCACAGGGGCGGCAATCAGCCCCAGCATTTT
-	TRBD2	TRBV2	TRBJ2-3	CASTRETSSTDTQYF	TGTGCCAGCACCAGGGAGACTAGCAGCACAGATACGCAGTATTTT
-	TRBD1	TRBV10-1	TRBJ2-2	CASSPGQANTGELFF	TGCGCCAGCAGCCCGGGACAGGCTAACACCGGGGAGCTGTTTTTT
-	-	TRBV21-1	TRBJ1-1	CASSKWAPGVDTEAFF	TGTGCCAGCAGCAAATGGGCACCGGGGGTTGACACTGAAGCTTTCTTT
once	TRBD1	TRBV18	TRBJ2-6	CASSWGPDRGSGANVLTF	TGTGCCAGCTCCTGGGGACCGGACAGGGGCTCTGGGGCCAACGTCCTGACTTTC
-	TRBD1	TRBV10-3	TRBJ2-6	CAMGQGELSGANVLTF	TGTGCCATGGGACAGGGGGAACTCTCTGGGGCCAACGTCCTGACTTTC
-	-	TRBV9	TRBJ1-5	CASSVEVQNNQPQHF	TGTGCCAGCAGCGTAGAGGTACAGAACAATCAGCCCCAGCATTTT
-	-	TRBV3-1/TRBV3-2	TRBJ1-3	CASSQDGTVGNTIYF	TGTGCCAGCAGCCAAGATGGTACAGTTGGAAACACCATATATTTT
-	-	TRBV5-1	TRBJ2-5	CASSPPPGAQYF	TGCGCCAGCAGCCCCCCCCCGGGGGCCCAGTACTTC
-	-	TRBV27	TRBJ1-1	CASRQVLNTEAFF	TGTGCCAGCAGGCAGGTTCTTAACACTGAAGCTTTCTTT
-	TRBD2	TRBV14	TRBJ2-1	CASSQDQGLASDEQFF	TGTGCCAGCAGCCAAGATCAGGGACTAGCTTCTGATGAGCAGTTCTTC
-	-	TRBV15	TRBJ1-3	CATSRDRGGAGNTIYF	TGTGCCACCAGCAGAGATCGGGGAGGGGCTGGAAACACCATATATTTT
-	-	TRBV9	TRBJ2-5	CASSVGGPNGETQYF	TGTGCCAGCAGCGTAGGAGGTCCCAACGGCGAGACCCAGTACTTC
few	TRBD2	TRBV2	TRBJ2-7	CASSEGLAGAYEQYF	TGTGCCAGCAGTGAAGGACTAGCGGGAGCCTACGAGCAGTACTTC